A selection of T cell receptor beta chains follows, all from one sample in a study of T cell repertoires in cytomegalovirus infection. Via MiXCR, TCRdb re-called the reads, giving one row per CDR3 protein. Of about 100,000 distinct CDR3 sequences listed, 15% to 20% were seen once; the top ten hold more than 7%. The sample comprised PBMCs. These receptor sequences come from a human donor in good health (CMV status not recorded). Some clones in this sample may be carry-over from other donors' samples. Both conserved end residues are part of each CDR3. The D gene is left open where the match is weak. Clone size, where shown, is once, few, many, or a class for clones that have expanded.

CASSFQGDTGELFF	TGTGCCAGCAGTTTCCAGGGGGACACCGGGGAGCTGTTTTTT	many	TRBD1	TRBV6-2/TRBV6-3	TRBJ2-2
CSASAREDSPLHF	TGCAGTGCTAGTGCCAGGGAAGATTCACCCCTCCACTTT	.	.	TRBV20-1	TRBJ1-6
CASGPGQFNQPQHF	TGTGCCAGTGGACCGGGACAGTTCAATCAGCCCCAGCATTTT	many	TRBD1	TRBV19	TRBJ1-5
CASSLLRTEAFF	TGTGCCAGCAGCTTACTTCGGACTGAAGCTTTCTTT	many	.	TRBV7-2	TRBJ1-1
CSARGRAGQPQHF	TGCAGTGCTAGGGGGAGGGCGGGACAGCCCCAGCATTTT	many	.	TRBV20-1	TRBJ1-5
CAISPLEQGGYEQYF	TGTGCCATCAGTCCACTGGAGCAGGGGGGCTACGAGCAGTACTTC	.	.	TRBV10-3	TRBJ2-7
CSARQGLGNTEAFF	TGCAGTGCTCGACAGGGCCTGGGGAACACTGAAGCTTTCTTT	.	TRBD1	TRBV20-1	TRBJ1-1
CASSPPGARGYTF	TGCGCCAGCAGCCCCCCAGGGGCCCGCGGCTACACCTTC	few	.	TRBV4-1	TRBJ1-2
CASTPGTASYGYTF	TGTGCCAGCACTCCCGGGACAGCCTCCTATGGCTACACCTTC	many	TRBD1	TRBV12-3/TRBV12-4	TRBJ1-2
CASGLDVNTGELFF	TGTGCCAGCGGTCTAGACGTAAACACCGGGGAGCTGTTTTTT	few	.	TRBV2	TRBJ2-2
CSASDPSTDTQYF	TGCAGTGCTTCCGACCCAAGCACAGATACGCAGTATTTT	.	.	TRBV20-1	TRBJ2-3
CSAPDRDQETQYF	TGCAGTGCTCCGGACAGGGACCAAGAGACCCAGTACTTC	.	TRBD1	TRBV20-1	TRBJ2-5
CASSPGTRPQETQYF	TGCGCCAGCAGCCCCGGGACTAGACCGCAAGAGACCCAGTACTTC	.	TRBD2	TRBV5-1	TRBJ2-5
CSARDTRDRGHEQYF	TGCAGTGCTAGAGATACCCGGGACAGGGGTCACGAGCAGTACTTC	.	TRBD1	TRBV20-1	TRBJ2-7
CASSSDADRVYEQYF	TGTGCCAGCAGCTCCGATGCGGACAGAGTCTACGAGCAGTACTTC	many	.	TRBV7-9	TRBJ2-7
CASSSRQGKSEAFF	TGTGCCAGCAGCTCGCGACAGGGAAAGTCTGAAGCTTTCTTT	many	TRBD1	TRBV7-2	TRBJ1-1
CASSPLGPSGDEQFF	TGTGCCAGCAGCCCATTAGGGCCTAGCGGGGATGAGCAGTTCTTC	few	TRBD2	TRBV7-2	TRBJ2-1
CSCHHDSNTGELFF	TGCAGCTGCCACCACGACTCAAACACCGGGGAGCTGTTTTTT	.	.	TRBV20-1	TRBJ2-2
CASRPTGATGNTIYF	TGTGCCAGCAGGCCCACGGGGGCCACTGGAAACACCATATATTTT	.	.	TRBV27	TRBJ1-3
CASSRGQRTDTQYF	TGTGCCAGCAGTCGGGGACAGCGCACAGATACGCAGTATTTT	.	TRBD1	TRBV12-3/TRBV12-4	TRBJ2-3
CASTLRGGAATDTQYF	TGTGCCAGCACCCTTCGCGGCGGGGCCGCCACAGATACGCAGTATTTT	many	.	TRBV28	TRBJ2-3
CASSLQGGDSGELFF	TGTGCCAGCAGTCTACAGGGAGGGGATTCCGGGGAGCTGTTTTTT	.	.	TRBV6-1	TRBJ2-2
CASSLEGQRNEQFF	TGTGCCAGCAGCTTAGAGGGACAGAGAAATGAGCAGTTCTTC	many	TRBD1	TRBV7-2	TRBJ2-1
CASYGTENTGELFF	TGTGCCAGTTACGGGACAGAGAACACCGGGGAGCTGTTTTTT	many	TRBD1	TRBV2	TRBJ2-2
CASSQDLARGSEAFF	TGTGCCAGCAGCCAAGATTTGGCGAGGGGGTCTGAAGCTTTCTTT	.	.	TRBV14	TRBJ1-1
CASSRQGATGELFF	TGTGCCAGCAGCCGACAGGGGGCTACCGGGGAGCTGTTTTTT	many	TRBD1	TRBV7-8	TRBJ2-2
CASSQRSGRQYF	TGTGCCAGCAGTCAACGCTCGGGGAGGCAGTACTTC	few	.	TRBV11-2	TRBJ2-5
CASSGTGYTGELFF	TGTGCCAGCAGCGGCACAGGGTACACCGGGGAGCTGTTTTTT	.	.	TRBV7-3	TRBJ2-2
CASSLVPRGAEIYEQYF	TGCGCCAGCAGCTTGGTTCCGCGGGGGGCGGAAATCTACGAGCAGTACTTC	few	TRBD2	TRBV5-1	TRBJ2-7
CASSEQGGHNSEQYF	TGTGCCAGCAGCGAACAGGGGGGGCACAACTCCGAGCAGTACTTC	many	.	TRBV7-8	TRBJ2-7
CASSSGSNTEAFF	TGTGCCAGCAGTTCTGGGTCGAACACTGAAGCTTTCTTT	many	.	TRBV6-6	TRBJ1-1
CASQTDTQYF	TGTGCCAGCCAGACAGATACGCAGTATTTT	few	.	TRBV12-3/TRBV12-4	TRBJ2-3
CASSATQGLDTEAFF	TGCGCCAGCAGCGCAACACAGGGTTTGGACACTGAAGCTTTCTTT	.	.	TRBV5-1	TRBJ1-1
CASSLDRTAGELFF	TGTGCCAGCAGCTTGGACAGGACGGCCGGGGAGCTGTTTTTT	many	TRBD1	TRBV7-2	TRBJ2-2
CSARSGTSSDEQYF	TGCAGTGCTAGGTCCGGGACTAGTTCCGACGAGCAGTACTTC	.	TRBD2	TRBV20-1	TRBJ2-7
CSASQGPYNEQFF	TGCAGTGCTAGCCAGGGGCCCTACAATGAGCAGTTCTTC	few	.	TRBV20-1	TRBJ2-1
CSARGGPGDEAFF	TGCAGTGCTAGAGGGGGACCGGGTGATGAAGCTTTCTTT	.	.	TRBV20-1	TRBJ1-1
CASLTRDRTTDTQYF	TGTGCCAGCTTGACCCGGGACAGAACCACAGATACGCAGTATTTT	many	TRBD1	TRBV7-9	TRBJ2-3
CSARSHEQYF	TGCAGTGCTCGCTCCCACGAGCAGTACTTC	once	.	TRBV20-1	TRBJ2-7
CASSQGDTFYNEQFF	TGTGCCAGCAGCCAGGGGGATACCTTTTACAATGAGCAGTTCTTC	.	.	TRBV4-2	TRBJ2-1
CASSPRTGGPSYEQYF	TGCGCCAGCAGCCCTCGGACAGGGGGTCCCTCCTACGAGCAGTACTTC	few	TRBD1	TRBV5-1	TRBJ2-7
CASSLTYTVGANVLTF	TGTGCCAGCAGCTTAACCTACACTGTCGGGGCCAACGTCCTGACTTTC	many	.	TRBV7-8	TRBJ2-6
CASSLDGQYNSPLHF	TGTGCCAGCAGCTTGGATGGACAGTATAATTCACCCCTCCACTTT	.	.	TRBV5-4	TRBJ1-6